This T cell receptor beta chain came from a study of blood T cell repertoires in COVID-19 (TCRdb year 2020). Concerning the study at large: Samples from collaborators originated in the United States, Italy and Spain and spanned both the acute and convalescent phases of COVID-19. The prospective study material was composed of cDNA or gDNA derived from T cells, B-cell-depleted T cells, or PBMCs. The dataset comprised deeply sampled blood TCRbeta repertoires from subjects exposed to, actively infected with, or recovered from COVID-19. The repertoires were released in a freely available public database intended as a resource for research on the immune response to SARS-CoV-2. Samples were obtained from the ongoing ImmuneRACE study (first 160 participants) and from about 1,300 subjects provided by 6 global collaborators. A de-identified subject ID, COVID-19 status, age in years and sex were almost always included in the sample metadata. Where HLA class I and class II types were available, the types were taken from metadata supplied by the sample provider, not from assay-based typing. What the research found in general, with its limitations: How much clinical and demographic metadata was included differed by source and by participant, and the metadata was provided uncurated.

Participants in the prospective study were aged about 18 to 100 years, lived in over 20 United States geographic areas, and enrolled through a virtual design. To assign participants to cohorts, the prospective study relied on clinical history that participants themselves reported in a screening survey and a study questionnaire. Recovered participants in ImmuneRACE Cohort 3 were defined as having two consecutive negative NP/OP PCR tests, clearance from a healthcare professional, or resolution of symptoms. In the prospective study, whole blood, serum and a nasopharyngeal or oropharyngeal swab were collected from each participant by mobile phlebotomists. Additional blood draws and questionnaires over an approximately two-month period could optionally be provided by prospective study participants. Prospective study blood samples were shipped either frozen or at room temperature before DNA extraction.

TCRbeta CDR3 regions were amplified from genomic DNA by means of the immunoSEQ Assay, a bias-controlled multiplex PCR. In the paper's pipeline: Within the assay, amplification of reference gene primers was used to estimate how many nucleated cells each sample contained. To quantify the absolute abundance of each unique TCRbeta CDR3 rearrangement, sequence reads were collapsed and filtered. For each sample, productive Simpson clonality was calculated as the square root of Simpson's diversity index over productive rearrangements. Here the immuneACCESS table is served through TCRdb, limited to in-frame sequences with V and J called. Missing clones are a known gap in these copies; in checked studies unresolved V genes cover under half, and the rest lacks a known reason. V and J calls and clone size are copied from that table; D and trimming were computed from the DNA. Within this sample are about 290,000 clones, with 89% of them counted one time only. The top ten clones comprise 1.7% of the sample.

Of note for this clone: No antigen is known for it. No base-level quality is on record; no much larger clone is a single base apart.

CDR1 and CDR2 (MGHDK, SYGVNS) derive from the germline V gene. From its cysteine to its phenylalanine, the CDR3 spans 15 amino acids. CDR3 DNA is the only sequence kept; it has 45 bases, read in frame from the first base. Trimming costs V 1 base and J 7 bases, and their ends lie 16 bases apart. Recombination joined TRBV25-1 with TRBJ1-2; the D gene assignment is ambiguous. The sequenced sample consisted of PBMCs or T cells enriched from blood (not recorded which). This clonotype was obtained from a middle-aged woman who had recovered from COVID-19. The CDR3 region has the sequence CASSESYRASGGYTF. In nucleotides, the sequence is TGTGCCAGCAGTGAATCATATAGGGCCAGCGGTGGCTACACCTTC.